This T cell receptor beta chain originates from a study of low-dose radiotherapy and immunotherapy resistance in tumors. Gene-specific TRAV and TRBV primers were used for first-strand cDNA, covering alpha and beta chains. The authors amplified TCRs for 15 to 25 PCR cycles with a constant-region primer and a V-primer adapter. It was by in vitro transcription that isolated mRNA was amplified. A single record per CDR3 protein comes from TCRdb applying MiXCR to the reads. This sample has approximately 70,000 distinct CDR3 sequences, with 31% found just once. Time point denoted: before trial treatment. Ten or more counts support this clonotype. In germline, CDR1 is MNHEY, CDR2 SVGEGT. The CDR3 totals 16 residues. V lost 5 bases and J lost 8; bases outside the gene matches: 11.

The clonotype comes from a female donor with ovarian cancer. This material consisted of PBMCs, taken before treatment. V and J are TRBV6-2 or TRBV6-3 and TRBJ2-2; 10 bases are a match to TRBD1. The CDR3 is CASSPGAGTGAGELFF. The CDR3 bases are TGTGCCAGCAGTCCGGGCGCCGGGACAGGGGCTGGGGAGCTGTTTTTT.